The sequence of this T cell receptor beta chain was determined in a study of cytomegalovirus exposure and HLA in healthy donors (dated by TCRdb to about 2017). Some background on the complete study: In an earlier analysis of around 540 of the donors, approximately 260 Gb of sequence data and 117 million unique TCR beta sequences from 150 million to 200 million T cells were reported. A handful of DR-DQ haplotypes were handled as single units for association and clustering because linkage in the cohort was strong. The study combined high-throughput TCR immunosequencing, statistical association of individual TCRs with disease status, and machine learning to predict cytomegalovirus infection status. Roughly 300 gigabases of sequencing data and around 80 million unique TCR sequences made up an early release that covered approximately 650 HLA-typed donors. Every discovery cohort repertoire had been produced on one sequencing platform. Donor age, sex, ethnicity and CMV serostatus were compiled together with the repertoire data. An earlier analysis of 587 of the donors used high-throughput TCR beta sequencing to judge whether each TCR beta V gene segment behaved as functional or pseudogenic. The study used immunosequencing to profile the T cell repertoires of 666 subjects and linked those repertoires to cytomegalovirus serostatus. Besides the first cohort of 550 to 750 subjects, a separate validation cohort made up of roughly 120 different subjects was used. Genome-wide SNP genotypes for about 65% of the 666 donors were used in a later genetic analysis, which treated that subset as a discovery cohort. The later analysis used no new phenotypic data to find candidate immune exposures, relying instead on TCR beta sequences and their occurrence across donors. A later analysis re-analyzed previously published TCR beta repertoires from roughly 690 donors and added high-resolution HLA genotyping to study TCR occurrence patterns. Across some 400 genotyped donors of the cohort, an average of about 220,000 unique TCR beta nucleotide sequences per donor were sequenced, and 15% to 20% of those sequences were non-productive. Both class I and class II loci were covered by HLA typing, at four-digit resolution. Among the approximately 420 genotyped donors, 81% belonged to the genetic ancestry cluster associated with self-reported Caucasian donors. The number of donors typed differed by locus, with roughly 620-630 for A, B, C, DRB1 and DQB1, 522 for DQA1, some 570 for DPA1, and over 400 for DPB1. The study aimed to test whether cataloging public T cell receptors could reveal signatures of past pathogen exposure. On the study overall, not on this receptor specifically: Because counts were too low, about 15 rarely observed V segments, including chromosome 9 orphons, were left out of the earlier analysis of 500 to 650 of the donors. In a later analysis, most CMV-associated TCR beta chains were found to appear HLA-restricted, with HLA associations seemingly driven largely by CMV exposure. Only TCR beta chains were sequenced in this cohort, and the absence of alpha or paired-chain data limited detectable features. In a later analysis, several top co-occurrence clusters were reported to appear linked to parvovirus B19, influenza, CMV and Epstein-Barr virus. A total of 150 to 200 TCR beta chains were listed by the study as associated with cytomegalovirus. Correlated functional status among segregating V segments might be attributable to linkage disequilibrium, but an unknown experimental factor could not be ruled out. In vitro tests confirmed that three of the cytomegalovirus-associated TCR beta chains recognize cytomegalovirus antigens. In a later analysis, the rate of TCR association differed among HLA loci, with DRB1 alleles having the most associated TCRs and HLA-C alleles having the fewest. While some public TCRs were present in many individuals, most TCR sequences turned up only very rarely across donors. Some IMGT-functional V segments, including TRBV6-2 and TRBV6-3, could not be distinguished by the 87-base-pair reads and were therefore excluded. An association between a missense DCLRE1C variant and V-gene and J-gene trimming of TCR beta chains was found in a later genetic analysis and replicated in an independent cohort. Cytomegalovirus status was reported to be diagnosed by the classifier with high specificity and sensitivity in both the original and validation cohorts. A further reported finding was that TCR beta sequences accurately predicted the HLA-A and HLA-B alleles for most subjects in the first cohort. A cluster of highly shared sequence variants was judged likely to be a technical artifact of the sequencing pipeline. Compared with the roughly 710-donor mean, donors in an Asian-associated ancestry cluster had fewer N-insertions in productive TCRs, according to a later genetic analysis. Presence/absence analyses assumed roughly uniform sequencing depth across donors, an assumption that may not hold. The authors suggested that the approach could potentially be generalized to other disease states and immunological phenotypes. HLA typing was unavailable for some donors at each locus, so association tests used only the typed subset. Strong co-occurrence of HLA alleles, especially DR and DQ, made assigning TCR associations to individual alleles difficult. Broadly in line with IMGT annotations, most TCR beta V segments showed up in productive rearrangements about 87% or about 30% of the time in an earlier analysis of around 600 of the donors. Compared with equally common non-associated chains, HLA-associated TCR beta chains in a later analysis were more clonally expanded and had lower generation probabilities. At a false discovery rate of 0.05, a later analysis linked about 16,000 TCR beta sequences to specific HLA alleles. For the cohort, immune exposure information was limited to CMV serostatus.

From the germline V gene, CDR1 is SQVTM and CDR2 is ANQGSEA. V sheds 1 base and J sheds 1 base, leaving 13 bases between their ends. Including the terminal cysteine and phenylalanine, the CDR3 comprises 15 residues. Only the CDR3 portion is preserved as DNA: 45 bases, with reading frame beginning at the first base. Comment on this clone: This clone's antigen is unknown.

Preparation of the library involved the immunoSEQ multiplex PCR assay. For the multiplex PCR, a mixture combining 60 forward primers for TCR Vbeta segments and 13 reverse primers for TCR Jbeta segments was used. The CDR3 region of rearranged TCR beta genes was amplified from genomic DNA by a multiplex PCR assay. The Illumina HiSeq System was used to sequence the amplified TCR beta libraries as 87-base-pair reads. Regarding the original processing steps: In a later analysis, 70 million to 95 million unique TCR beta chains were counted across the approximately 640 repertoires, and approximately 9.9 million of these chains were shared by at least two donors. Raw reads were error-corrected and collapsed into unique sequences with a nearest-neighbor algorithm that merged closely related sequences to remove PCR and sequencing errors. Alignment of CDR3 sequences to IMGT reference sequences was used to assign V, D and J gene segments. For a sequence to be retained, a match of at least six nucleotides was required to both a V gene segment and a J gene segment. Rearrangements were classified as productive when the CDR3 lacked stop codons and remained in frame with V and J, and all other rearrangements were classified as non-productive. CDR3 was defined according to IMGT convention as the region running from the second conserved V-encoded cysteine to the conserved J-encoded phenylalanine. The earlier analysis of about 590 of the donors excluded sequences that lacked an unambiguous match to a single V gene segment. An earlier analysis of a few hundred of the donors called V segments functional above 56.7% productive rearrangements and segregating when the between-donor standard deviation exceeded 5%. A statistical classification framework was built for diagnosing cytomegalovirus status from the catalog of TCR beta chain sequences. In a later analysis, V and J genes were assigned by comparing TCR nucleotide sequences against IMGT/GENE-DB human TR gene sequences. Using the TCRdist pipeline, a later analysis assigned CDR3 sequences along with most-parsimonious VDJ recombination scenarios. A later analysis defined each TCR beta chain by its CDR3 amino acid sequence plus V-gene family, and excluded reads lacking a unique V-gene family. To address suspected cross-contamination and a sequencing artifact, a later analysis removed approximately 590 highly shared, low-generation-probability nucleotide sequences. A later analysis calculated a clonal expansion index for each public chain from normalized within-repertoire ranks of inferred template counts. Generation probabilities in a later analysis came from a VDJ recombination model fitted to out-of-frame rearrangements, and those results were checked against IGoR. Hypergeometric tests were used in a later analysis to score TCR-TCR, TCR-HLA and TCR-CMV co-occurrence, with a repertoire-size bias correction applied to the TCR pairs. In a later analysis, false discovery rates were estimated by permuting HLA or CMV assignments 20 times. In a later analysis, co-occurring TCRs were grouped using DBSCAN, and TCRdist sequence similarity was added for clustering within HLA-allele-positive subsets. Co-occurrence clustering excluded repertoires with fewer than 30,000 or more than 120,000 public chains, plus five with anomalous nucleotide sharing. TCRdb holds this immuneACCESS table with in-frame rearrangements only. Some clones are missing; in checked studies, unresolved V genes explain under half, and the rest has no known cause. The D gene and trimming were derived from the DNA, and the V and J assignments and clone size from that table. This sample's records show under 120,000 clones. The top ten hold 0.55% to 0.65% of the sample.

The cohort consisted of some 730 healthy bone marrow donors. All cohort members were sampled while nominally healthy, although unrecorded immune exposures were likely present. The donor tested CMV seronegative and was one of the 352 seronegative cohort members. Every donor gave a peripheral blood sample, and the peripheral blood mononuclear cells from that sample were used for TCR beta sequencing. Genomic DNA was extracted from the blood cell samples with the Qiagen DNeasy Blood Extraction Kit. The V and J genes are TRBV29-1 and TRBJ1-1, with TRBD1 as a weak D call on 6 bases. Sample: PBMCs. The clonotype comes from a man in his forties or fifties in good health and CMV-seronegative. The sequence in DNA is TGCAGCGTTGAAGGAGGGGGACATTGGAACACTGAAGCTTTCTTT. It translates to CSVEGGGHWNTEAFF.